The 16 T cell receptor beta chains below come from one sample, sequenced in a study of blood T cell repertoires in COVID-19. The assay was immunoSEQ multiplex PCR, and TCRdb's table has in-frame clones only and misses some. The sample lists some 250,000 clones, 82% seen once, with around 11% in the top ten. The sample was peripheral blood. Receptors were obtained from a woman aged 55-75 years with active or convalescent COVID-19.

The rearrangement joins TRBV5-1 to TRBJ1-1; D remains ambiguous. The CDR3 runs 14 residues. Trimming stripped 4 bases from V and 0 bases from J, with 10 bases between. Germline V gives CDR1 SGHRS, CDR2 YFSETQ. DNA for the CDR3: TGCGCCAGCAGCCAAAATACTATGAACACTGAAGCTTTCTTT. Its translation: CASSQNTMNTEAFF.

As regards this clone: The sample carries other DNA sequences with the same CDR3. The chain recombines TRBV12-3 or TRBV12-4 with TRBJ1-1, with a tentative D call TRBD1 (6 bases). The CDR3 loop spans 13 amino acids. Trimming stripped 6 bases from V and 1 base from J, with 9 bases between. The CDR3: CASSLQGNTEAFF. The CDR3 nucleotides are TGTGCCAGCAGCTTACAGGGGAACACTGAAGCTTTCTTT.

J is TRBJ1-1 and V is TRBV6-5; 7 bases fit TRBD1. This CDR3 spans 12 amino acids. Germline loops: CDR1 MNHEY, CDR2 SVGAGI. V shed 6 bases, J shed 7 bases, and the junction held 5 bases outside the gene matches. CDR3 nucleotides: TGTGCCAGCAGGTTCCAGGGGGTTGAAGCTTTCTTT. It translates to CASRFQGVEAFF.

The chain recombines TRBV19 with TRBJ2-1; 10 bases map to TRBD2. This CDR3 spans 17 amino acids. From germline, CDR1 is LNHDA and CDR2 SQIVND (reference sequence). With 8 bases clipped from V and 3 bases from J, the junction kept 13 bases outside the gene matches. The CDR3 DNA reads TGTGCCAGTGGACTAGCGGACGTCTCCGGCTACTACAATGAGCAGTTCTTC. Its protein is CASGLADVSGYYNEQFF. The variable domain in full, with the rest retrieved from reference TRBV19 and TRBJ2-1, is DGGITQSPKYLFRKEGQNVTLSCEQNLNHDAMYWYRQDPGQGLRLIYYSQIVNDFQKGDIAEGYSVSREKKESFPLTVTSAQKNPTAFYLCASGLADVSGYYNEQFFGPGTRLTVL.

The genes are TRBV30 and TRBJ1-5, with a weak D call TRBD1 (6 bases). V lost 3 bases and J 10 bases, leaving 22 bases between the germline ends. Germline CDR1 is GTSNPN and CDR2 is SVGIG (reference sequence). The CDR3 runs to 15 residues. The CDR3 DNA is TGTGCCTGGAGAGCCCAACAGGGTAGGGTCGGACCCCAGCATTTT. It codes for CAWRAQQGRVGPQHF.

Ten or more counts support this clone. The chain links TRBV19 to TRBJ2-1, with 9 bases matching TRBD2. Trimming removed 3 bases from V and 9 bases from J; junction bases left unmatched: 12. The CDR3 contains 16 residues. Germline CDR1 is LNHDA and CDR2 is SQIVND (reference sequence). The chain's CDR3 is CASSIHSGGGAGEQFF. As DNA, the CDR3 is TGTGCCAGTAGTATTCATTCGGGCGGGGGGGCCGGTGAGCAGTTCTTC.

The chain carries TRBV3-1 (or the pseudogene TRBV3-2) and TRBJ2-1; TRBD1 agrees at 9 bases. The germline V gene encodes CDR1 LGHDT and CDR2 YNNKEL (reference sequence). Trimming removed 4 bases from V and 8 bases from J; junction bases left unmatched: 12. The CDR3 has 16 amino acids. CDR3 region: CASSRARGTGRDEQFF. The CDR3 nucleotides read TGTGCCAGCAGCCGAGCACGCGGGACAGGGAGAGATGAGCAGTTCTTC.

The chain couples TRBV5-4 to TRBJ2-6; D might be TRBD2 (5 bases). Germline CDR1 SGHNT, CDR2 YYREEE (reference sequence). Trimming cost V 1 base and J 0 bases, with 11 bases left between them. This CDR3 spans 17 amino acids. The CDR3 reads CASSLLEGLSGANVLTF. The CDR3 coding sequence is TGTGCCAGCAGCTTGCTAGAGGGCCTCTCTGGGGCCAACGTCCTGACTTTC.

V and J are TRBV6-2 or TRBV6-3 and TRBJ2-6, with D unresolved. The length of the CDR3 is 16 residues. The ends were cut back, 0 bases at V and 0 bases at J, with 6 bases in the middle. Germline CDR1 and CDR2: MNHEY and SVGEGT. In nucleotides, the CDR3 is TGTGCCAGCAGTTACTCGAGATTCTCTGGGGCCAACGTCCTGACTTTC. The encoded protein is CASSYSRFSGANVLTF.

The chain has TRBV4-1 and TRBJ1-2; D remains unclear. Trimming shortened V by 1 base and J by 3 bases, and 9 bases separated the two germline ends. The CDR3 runs 14 residues. The germline V gene encodes CDR1 MGHRA and CDR2 YSYEKL. The CDR3 sequence is CASSQGHGDYGYTF. CDR3 sequence (DNA): TGCGCCAGCAGCCAAGGCCACGGGGACTATGGCTACACCTTC.

The chain has TRBV4-1 and TRBJ2-7; 10 positions match TRBD2. Trimming cost V 3 bases and J 4 bases; bases outside gene matches: 9. The length of the CDR3 is 16 residues. Germline V gene sequence: CDR1 MGHRA, CDR2 YSYEKL. CDR3 amino acids: CASSQAPSGGLYEQYF. The DNA for the CDR3 is TGCGCCAGCAGCCAGGCCCCTAGCGGGGGTTTATACGAGCAGTACTTC.

This clone was counted at least ten times. The chain joins TRBV9 to TRBJ2-7; 8 bases agree with TRBD2. Germline lookup yields CDR1 SGDLS and CDR2 YYNGEE. The CDR3 spans 15 residues. The junction had 5 bases not matched to a gene; V was cut back by 3 bases and J by 0 bases. CDR3 residues: CASSASGTSSYEQYF. CDR3 coding DNA: TGTGCCAGCAGCGCCTCCGGGACTAGCTCCTACGAGCAGTACTTC.

The chain combines TRBV11-2 with TRBJ2-7; perhaps TRBD2 as D (6 bases). Germline CDR1 is SGHAT and CDR2 is FQNNGV. Trimming stripped 0 bases from V and 2 bases from J, with 14 bases between. The CDR3 length is 16 residues. Written as DNA, the CDR3 is TGTGCCAGCAGCTTAGAAAGGGGACTGGGAGCCTACGAGCAGTACTTC. Translating it yields CASSLERGLGAYEQYF.

The chain combines TRBV7-9 with TRBJ1-5, with D uncertain. This CDR3 is 14 amino acids long. Trimming pared 3 bases from V and 5 bases from J, leaving 11 bases between. The germline V gene encodes CDR1 SEHNR and CDR2 FQNEAQ (reference sequence). The CDR3: CASSFTQSDQPQHF. CDR3 sequence (DNA): TGTGCCAGCAGCTTTACACAGTCTGATCAGCCCCAGCATTTT.

This rearrangement joins TRBV11-2 to TRBJ1-3, with 7 bases lining up with TRBD1. The CDR3 spans 15 residues. The V segment lost 5 bases and the J segment 5 bases; nucleotides outside the gene matches: 9. Germline CDR1 reads SGHAT; CDR2 reads FQNNGV. CDR3 nucleotide sequence: TGTGCCAGCAGCGTGAACCGGGACAGTCGAAACACCATATATTTT. Its translation: CASSVNRDSRNTIYF.

In the case of this clone: The same CDR3 can be traced to other DNA sequences in this sample. This chain connects TRBV18 to TRBJ2-3; tentatively, D is TRBD2 (6 bases). The CDR3 spans 12 residues. V dropped 3 bases and J dropped 5 bases, with 6 bases sitting between them. Per germline, CDR1 KGHSH and CDR2 LQKENI. CDR3 protein: CASSPGGDTQYF. For the CDR3, the DNA is TGTGCCAGCTCACCGGGGGGAGATACGCAGTATTTT. The variable domain in full, with the rest retrieved from reference TRBV18 and TRBJ2-3, is NAGVMQNPRHLVRRRGQEARLRCSPMKGHSHVYWYRQLPEEGLKFMVYLQKENIIDESGMPKERFSAEFPKEGPSILRIQQVVRGDSAAYFCASSPGGDTQYFGPGTRLTVL.